Presented here are 10 T cell receptor beta chains from one specimen sequenced in a study of blood T cell repertoires in COVID-19. The data were produced by immunoSEQ multiplex PCR, yet TCRdb's version contains in-frame clones alone and is incomplete. The data hold under 300,000 clones, with about nine tenths observed a single time. Specimen: peripheral blood. All receptors come from a woman aged 30 to 39 with COVID-19, enrolled during active disease.

The chain employs TRBV7-6 and TRBJ2-1, with 13 nucleotides matching TRBD2. The CDR3 extends over 17 amino acids. From germline, CDR1 is SGHVS and CDR2 FNYEAQ. V dropped 5 bases and J dropped 5; count of bases not matched to a gene: 9. CDR3 bases: TGTGCCAGCAGCCGTACTAGCGGGGGGGCCGGGGACAATGAGCAGTTCTTC. Amino acid sequence: CASSRTSGGAGDNEQFF.

V and J are TRBV9 and TRBJ1-1; tentatively, D is TRBD1 (5 bases). V lost 4 bases and J 3 bases, leaving 19 bases between the germline ends. The CDR3 length is 16 residues. Per the germline V gene, CDR1 is SGDLS and CDR2 is YYNGEE. The CDR3 here is CASSSGPQRGDTEAFF. The CDR3 DNA reads TGTGCCAGCAGCTCTGGACCCCAACGGGGGGACACTGAAGCTTTCTTT.

The genes are TRBV10-1 and TRBJ2-1; 9 positions match TRBD2. The CDR3 is 17 residues long. Germline V gene data show CDR1 as WNHNN and CDR2 as SYGVQD (reference sequence). V dropped 2 bases and J dropped 2; count of bases not matched to a gene: 7. The CDR3 DNA sequence: TGCGCCAGCAGTGAGAGGGTAGCGGGGGCCACCTACAATGAGCAGTTCTTC. Its translation: CASSERVAGATYNEQFF.

This chain links TRBV6-1 with TRBJ1-2; the D gene is possibly TRBD1 (5 bases). V lost 2 bases to trimming and J lost 3 bases, with 10 bases between them. The CDR3 loop spans 14 amino acids. The germline V gene encodes CDR1 MNHNS and CDR2 SASEGT. The CDR3 here is CASSESGGDYGYTF. As DNA, the CDR3 is TGTGCCAGCAGTGAATCGGGAGGGGACTATGGCTACACCTTC.

This clone appeared many times. This chain uses TRBV6-5 with TRBJ2-7; TRBD1 aligns across 9 bases. V lost 4 bases, J lost 5 bases, and 12 bases stayed unmatched. CDR3 length: 16 residues. Germline assignment: CDR1 MNHEY and CDR2 SVGAGI. The CDR3 nucleotides are TGTGCCAGCAGTTCCTCTCCGGGACAGGGATCTGACGAGCAGTACTTC. Translated, it gives CASSSSPGQGSDEQYF.

CDR3 sequence (DNA): TGTGCCAGCTCACCCAGCGGGGGACCCTACAATGAGCAGTTCTTC. Translating it yields CASSPSGGPYNEQFF. The V call is TRBV18, the J call TRBJ2-1, with 8 bases fitting TRBD2. The CDR3 spans 15 residues. Looked up from germline, CDR1 is KGHSH and CDR2 is LQKENI. V gave up 3 bases and J gave up 2 bases; unmatched junction bases: 3.

The J gene is TRBJ2-3, the V gene TRBV4-1, with 10 bases identical to TRBD1. V lost 5 bases to trimming and J lost 6 bases; unmatched junction nucleotides: 11. The CDR3 totals 16 residues. Germline V gene sequence: CDR1 MGHRA, CDR2 YSYEKL. CDR3 sequence (DNA): TGCGCCAGCAGCTCCAGGGACAGGGGTGGTAGTGATACGCAGTATTTT. The encoded protein is CASSSRDRGGSDTQYF.

This clone was picked up one time. The chain recombines TRBV2 with TRBJ2-3; 8 positions agree with TRBD1. V shed 5 bases and J 4 bases; nucleotides not matched to a gene: 2. The CDR3 spans 13 residues. In germline, CDR1 is SNHLY, CDR2 FYNNEI. CDR3 nucleotide sequence: TGTGCCAGCAGTCAACAGGGGGCAGATACGCAGTATTTT. As protein: CASSQQGADTQYF.

V and J are TRBV25-1 and TRBJ2-7; 7 bases fit TRBD1. CDR3 length: 14 residues. The germline V gene has CDR1 MGHDK and CDR2 SYGVNS. The V and J ends lost 1 base and 7 bases, in that order; junction bases with no gene match: 7. The CDR3 DNA is TGTGCCAGCAGTGAATGGGAGACAGGGTGGGAGCAGTACTTC. Protein sequence: CASSEWETGWEQYF.

This clone has a single count. The chain links TRBV9 to TRBJ1-2; possibly TRBD1 for D (5 bases). Trimming pared 4 bases from V and 4 bases from J, leaving 11 bases between. The germline V gene has CDR1 SGDLS and CDR2 YYNGEE. The CDR3 loop spans 13 amino acids. In nucleotides, the CDR3 is TGTGCCAGCAGCCTGGGGGGGTTCTATGGCTACACCTTC. This translates into CASSLGGFYGYTF.